These 21 T cell receptor beta chains originate from one sample sequenced in a study of blood T cell repertoires in COVID-19. Using immunoSEQ multiplex PCR, the repertoire was profiled, and TCRdb retains in-frame clones only, with some absent. The sample carries about 170,000 clones, 86% recorded once. Sequenced: peripheral blood. These TCRs come from a man in his 70s with acute or convalescent COVID-19.

The rearrangement uses TRBV4-1 and TRBJ2-5; 12 bases map to TRBD2. CDR1 and CDR2 from the germline V gene are MGHRA and YSYEKL. V was pared by 0 bases and J by 4 bases, with 12 bases of the junction left unmatched. CDR3 size: 19 residues. CDR3 nucleotides: TGCGCCAGCAGCCAAGATAGAGGTCTAGCGGGAGGGGGGGGAGAGACCCAGTACTTC. It codes for CASSQDRGLAGGGGETQYF.

The CDR3 loop is CASSPWGHAQETQYF. The CDR3 bases are TGTGCCAGCAGCCCTTGGGGACACGCGCAAGAGACCCAGTACTTC. The chain joins TRBV3-1 (or the pseudogene TRBV3-2) to TRBJ2-5, with TRBD1 as a possible D gene (6 bases). Looked up from germline, CDR1 is LGHDT and CDR2 is YNNKEL (reference sequence). This CDR3 comprises 15 residues. Trimming shortened V by 4 bases and J by 2 bases, and 14 bases separated the two germline ends.

The genes are TRBV5-6 and TRBJ2-5, with TRBD2 matching 9 bases. This CDR3 region has 16 residues. J lost 1 base, V lost 0 bases, and 4 bases had no gene match. Germline CDR1 reads SGHDT; CDR2 reads YYEEEE. Here the CDR3 DNA reads TGTGCCAGCAGCTTGGAGCGGGGGGCCTTCCAAGAGACCCAGTACTTC. It specifies CASSLERGAFQETQYF.

V is TRBV29-1 and J is TRBJ1-4; a possible D gene is TRBD1 (6 bases). This CDR3 contains 12 residues. Per the germline V gene, CDR1 is SQVTM and CDR2 is ANQGSEA. V shed 5 bases and J shed 7 bases, with 11 bases lying between them. DNA for the CDR3: TGCAGCGTTATTGGACAGTCTGAAAAACTGTTTTTT. Its protein is CSVIGQSEKLFF.

The V and J genes are TRBV10-3 and TRBJ2-2, with TRBD2 matching 7 bases. Germline lookup yields CDR1 ENHRY and CDR2 SYGVKD. J was trimmed by 3 bases and V by 0 bases; bases with no gene match: 7. The CDR3 consists of 17 residues. The CDR3 sequence: CAISESGEGLYTGELFF. CDR3 coding DNA: TGTGCCATCAGTGAGTCGGGGGAGGGCTTGTACACCGGGGAGCTGTTTTTT.

This clone was seen once. The CDR3: CASSRRGKGTEAFF. The CDR3 coding sequence is TGTGCCAGCAGTCGAAGGGGGAAGGGAACTGAAGCTTTCTTT. The chain recombines TRBV7-6 with TRBJ1-1, with D possibly being TRBD1 (6 bases). Per the germline V gene, CDR1 is SGHVS and CDR2 is FNYEAQ. V lost 6 bases to trimming and J lost 5 bases, with 16 bases between them. CDR3 length: 14 amino acids.

Only one count was recorded for this clone. The gene calls are TRBV14 and TRBJ1-2; 7 positions agree with TRBD1. Trimming removed 6 bases from V and 4 bases from J; junction bases left unmatched: 14. The CDR3 has 16 residues. CDR1 is SGHDN, CDR2 FVKESK, per germline. CDR3 in DNA: TGTGCCAGCAGACCGACAGGGATCTTGTTCGCCTATGGCTACACCTTC. Encoded protein: CASRPTGILFAYGYTF. The full variable domain, completed using reference TRBV14 and TRBJ1-2, is EAGVTQFPSHSVIEKGQTVTLRCDPISGHDNLYWYRRVMGKEIKFLLHFVKESKQDESGMPNNRFLAERTGGTYSTLKVQPAELEDSGVYFCASRPTGILFAYGYTFGSGTRLTVV.

A note on this clone: The same CDR3 also results from other DNA sequences found in this sample. The chain has TRBV7-9 and TRBJ2-1, with TRBD2 matching 10 bases. With V trimmed by 5 bases and J by 0 bases, 7 bases remained unmatched. Germline CDR1 and CDR2: SEHNR and FQNEAQ (reference sequence). This CDR3 is 17 amino acids long. The CDR3 DNA follows: TGTGCCAGCAGCCCCGGACTAGCGGTGAGCTCCTACAATGAGCAGTTCTTC. It specifies CASSPGLAVSSYNEQFF.

This chain uses TRBV10-1 with TRBJ1-1; D not certain. The germline V gene encodes CDR1 WNHNN and CDR2 SYGVQD (reference sequence). The length of the CDR3 is 13 residues. The germline V and J ends were trimmed by 6 bases and 5 bases, with 13 bases remaining between them. CDR3 coding DNA: TGCGCCAGCAGGCGCACGGTTGAGACTGAAGCTTTCTTT. This encodes CASRRTVETEAFF.

The rearrangement joins TRBV6-5 to TRBJ1-2, with D unresolved. The CDR3 has 12 residues. The germline V and J ends were trimmed by 5 bases and 8 bases, with 12 bases remaining between them. Germline CDR1 MNHEY, CDR2 SVGAGI. CDR3 region: CASSPGYGGYTF. The DNA for the CDR3 is TGTGCCAGCAGTCCAGGATATGGAGGCTACACCTTC.

For the CDR3, the DNA is TGTGCCAGCAGTTTAGTACGGGGTGGGGAAAAACTGTTTTTT. It is translated as CASSLVRGGEKLFF. The chain uses TRBV28 and TRBJ1-4; D not resolved. The germline V and J ends were trimmed by 2 bases and 8 bases, with 12 bases remaining between them. The CDR3 length is 14 residues. CDR1 MDHEN and CDR2 SYDVKM come from the germline V gene.

This chain links TRBV5-1 with TRBJ2-5, with D maybe TRBD2 (7 bases). V lost 4 bases and J lost 1, with 17 bases in between. This CDR3 is 16 amino acids long. CDR1 is SGHRS, CDR2 YFSETQ, per germline. CDR3 amino acids: CASSLGGGGVQETQYF. In DNA form, the CDR3 reads TGCGCCAGCAGCCTGGGTGGAGGGGGGGTCCAAGAGACCCAGTACTTC.

The chain couples TRBV28 to TRBJ2-6, with D possibly TRBD1 on 8 matching bases. With 7 bases removed from V and 1 base from J, the gap between germline ends came to 23 bases. The CDR3 sequence is 19 residues long. CDR1 is MDHEN and CDR2 is SYDVKM in the germline V gene. This chain's CDR3 is CASNPWGGTGGSGANVLTF. In DNA form, the CDR3 reads TGTGCCAGCAATCCTTGGGGGGGGACAGGAGGTTCTGGGGCCAACGTCCTGACTTTC.

The rearrangement links TRBV19 to TRBJ1-2; no clear D gene. V was trimmed by 2 bases and J by 4 bases, leaving 11 bases between them. This CDR3 contains 14 residues. CDR1 LNHDA and CDR2 SQIVND come from the germline V gene (reference sequence). Written as DNA, the CDR3 is TGTGCCAGTAGTATATTAACCGGGAGCTATGGCTACACCTTC. This translates into CASSILTGSYGYTF. The full variable domain, its missing parts supplied by reference TRBV19 and TRBJ1-2, is DGGITQSPKYLFRKEGQNVTLSCEQNLNHDAMYWYRQDPGQGLRLIYYSQIVNDFQKGDIAEGYSVSREKKESFPLTVTSAQKNPTAFYLCASSILTGSYGYTFGSGTRLTVV.

The chain employs TRBV9 and TRBJ2-1, with D perhaps TRBD2 (6 bases). There are 14 residues in the CDR3. The germline V gene has CDR1 SGDLS and CDR2 YYNGEE. Trimming cost V 0 bases and J 9 bases, with 13 bases left between them. CDR3 nucleotide sequence: TGTGCCAGCAGCGTAGAAGGGCTGGGGGGTGAGCAGTTCTTC. Translated, it gives CASSVEGLGGEQFF. Together with reference TRBV9 and TRBJ2-1, the CDR3 gives the full variable domain: DSGVTQTPKHLITATGQRVTLRCSPRSGDLSVYWYQQSLDQGLQFLIQYYNGEERAKGNILERFSAQQFPDLHSELNLSSLELGDSALYFCASSVEGLGGEQFFGPGTRLTVL.

This clone occurred once. J is TRBJ2-1 and V is TRBV18; no definite D call. Germline CDR1 and CDR2: KGHSH and LQKENI. The CDR3 contains 15 residues. Trimming shortened V by 3 bases and J by 2 bases, and 11 bases separated the two germline ends. Here the CDR3 DNA reads TGTGCCAGCTCACCTGAGCAGGTGGCCTACAATGAGCAGTTCTTC. Encoded protein: CASSPEQVAYNEQFF.

CDR3 nucleotides: TGTGCCAGCAGCCCCCAGATGCCGAAAGAGACCCAGTACTTC. It is translated as CASSPQMPKETQYF. The V call is TRBV7-2, the J call TRBJ2-5; D is unresolved. The CDR3 has 14 residues. Germline assignment: CDR1 SGHTA and CDR2 FQGNSA. V lost 5 bases, J lost 3 bases, and 13 bases lay in between.

The V call is TRBV6-6, the J call TRBJ2-2; 8 bases line up with TRBD2. The germline V gene has CDR1 MNHNY and CDR2 SVGAGI (reference sequence). V trimming: 7 bases; J trimming: 5 bases; junction bases outside the gene matches: 6. This CDR3 contains 14 residues. The CDR3 region is CASTPRGGTGELFF. The CDR3 DNA is TGTGCCAGCACCCCCCGCGGGGGGACCGGGGAGCTGTTTTTT.

This chain connects TRBV7-3 to TRBJ1-1, with D uncertain. Germline V lookup: CDR1 SGHTA, CDR2 FQGTGA. The germline V and J ends were trimmed by 7 bases and 0 bases, with 9 bases remaining between them. This CDR3 spans 13 amino acids. CDR3 sequence (DNA): TGTGCCAGCACCCTATTTGTGAACACTGAAGCTTTCTTT. Residues: CASTLFVNTEAFF. The full variable domain, its missing parts supplied by reference TRBV7-3 and TRBJ1-1, is GAGVSQTPSNKVTEKGKYVELRCDPISGHTALYWYRQSLGQGPEFLIYFQGTGAADDSGLPNDRFFAVRPEGSVSTLKIQRTERGDSAVYLCASTLFVNTEAFFGQGTRLTVV.

This chain links TRBV2 with TRBJ2-1, with a weak D call TRBD1 (5 bases). The V gene's germline CDR1 is SNHLY and CDR2 FYNNEI. This CDR3 region has 14 residues. CDR3 protein: CATAGSKTYNEQFF. DNA for the CDR3: TGTGCAACAGCAGGGTCTAAGACCTACAATGAGCAGTTCTTC.

This clone was seen a handful of times. The genes are TRBV5-1 and TRBJ1-2; a weak D match, TRBD1 (6 bases). CDR1 and CDR2 from the germline V gene are SGHRS and YFSETQ. The CDR3 covers 14 residues. V was clipped by 0 bases and J by 2 bases, with 8 bases between them. The CDR3 DNA is TGCGCCAGCAGCTTGGACAGGGAAAACTATGGCTACACCTTC. Residues: CASSLDRENYGYTF. Variable domain in full (rest from reference TRBV5-1 and TRBJ1-2): KAGVTQTPRYLIKTRGQQVTLSCSPISGHRSVSWYQQTPGQGLQFLFEYFSETQRNKGNFPGRFSGRQFSNSRSEMNVSTLELGDSALYLCASSLDRENYGYTFGSGTRLTVV.